The T cell receptor beta chain described here comes from a study of control samples from healthy donors and cancer patients. Method: immunoSEQ multiplex PCR; TCRdb's copy keeps in-frame clones and lacks some. The profile covers about 71,000 clones, with around nine tenths appearing a single time and under 20% taken by the ten largest. Germline V CDR1 and CDR2: LGHNA, YNFKEQ. This CDR3 is 22 amino acids long. Trimming cost V 0 bases and J 1 base, with 30 bases left between them. The sequencing sample was made of PBMCs. The chain carries TRBV4-2 and TRBJ1-1; possibly TRBD1 for D (6 bases). This receptor was taken from a man in his 60s with lung cancer. The CDR3: CASSQDSPTSAGAEVRNTEAFF. The CDR3 bases are TGTGCCAGCAGCCAAGATTCCCCAACAAGTGCAGGGGCCGAGGTAAGGAACACTGAAGCTTTCTTT.